What follows describes a single T cell receptor (beta chain). Genomic DNA per cell subset filled all wells of several immunoSEQ plates. Original data processing: Filtering differed because ImmunoSEQ produced junction-only sequences that carried no quality scores. Method: immunoSEQ multiplex PCR; TCRdb's copy keeps in-frame clones and lacks some. The D gene and trimming were derived from the DNA, and the V and J assignments and clone size from that table. The repertoire has fewer than 3 million clones, 80% to 95% of them found once; the top ten carry around 0.35%. This specimen comes from a study of shared clonotypes between healthy human individuals. About the study: CD4 naive and memory got three plates each, CD8 naive two, CD8 memory one.

The CDR3 sequence is 14 residues long. V was shortened by 3 bases and J by 6 bases, with 15 bases between the two germline ends. Germline CDR1 reads KGHSH; CDR2 reads LQKENI. Input material: naive CD4+ T cells from PBMCs. Subset noted: CD45RA+ positively selected. This TCR was sampled from a man younger than 30 in good health. Some clones in this sample may be carry-over from other donors' samples. This chain joins TRBV18 and TRBJ2-7; D is possibly TRBD2 (6 bases). CDR3 DNA sequence: TGTGCCAGCTCACCTCAGGACGGGCGGGGCGAGCAGTACTTC. It yields the protein CASSPQDGRGEQYF.